This section outlines one TCR beta chain sequence together with its context. This clone was seen a few times. Its antigen is unknown. One base away there is no much larger clone; base qualities are not given. Trimming leaves V shorter by 6 bases and J shorter by 1 base, with the junction holding 11 bases beyond the gene matches. The germline V gene sets CDR1 to SNHLY and CDR2 to FYNNEI. The CDR3 has 16 amino acids, counting the end cysteine and phenylalanine. Only the CDR3 portion is preserved as DNA: 48 bases, with reading frame beginning at the first base. The sample is drawn from a study of blood T cell repertoires in COVID-19 (dated by TCRdb to 2020 to 2021). For the study in its entirety: The collaborator samples originated in the United States, Italy and Spain and spanned the acute and convalescent phases of COVID-19. The repertoires were made available in a free public database intended to serve as a resource for research on the immune response to SARS-CoV-2. Sample metadata almost always included a de-identified subject ID, COVID-19 status, age in years and sex. The prospective study material was composed of cDNA or gDNA derived from T cells, B-cell-depleted T cells, or PBMCs. HLA class I and class II types, where available, came from metadata supplied by the sample provider rather than from assay-based typing. Samples came from the ongoing ImmuneRACE study (first 160 participants) plus 1,254 subjects from 6 global collaborators. The dataset comprised deeply sampled blood TCRbeta repertoires from subjects exposed to, actively infected with, or recovered from COVID-19. The investigation overall reported the following: How much clinical and demographic metadata was included differed by source and by participant, and the metadata was provided uncurated.

TCRbeta CDR3 regions were amplified from genomic DNA using the immunoSEQ Assay, a bias-controlled multiplex PCR. On the authors' methods: Nucleated cell counts per sample were estimated from amplification of reference gene primers within the assay. Sequence reads were collapsed and filtered to measure the absolute abundance of every unique TCRbeta CDR3 rearrangement. For each sample, productive Simpson clonality was calculated by taking the square root of Simpson's diversity index across productive rearrangements. TCRdb provides this immuneACCESS table in a form limited to in-frame rearrangements. Some clones are lacking; in checked studies, under half of them reflect an unresolved V gene, and why the rest are absent is not known. V and J calls and clone size come straight from that table; D and trimming were deduced from the DNA. The sample table lists approximately 230,000 clones, approximately 90% of them with a count of one. About 6% of the sample is in the top ten clones.

Participants in the prospective study were enrolled through a virtual design, were aged roughly 18 to 95 years, and lived in roughly 26 United States geographic areas. In the prospective study, participants were assigned to cohorts based on the clinical history participants reported in a screening survey and a study questionnaire. In the prospective study, mobile phlebotomists collected whole blood, serum and a nasopharyngeal or oropharyngeal swab from each participant. Additional blood draws and questionnaires over a roughly two-month period could optionally be provided by prospective study participants. Blood samples from the prospective study were shipped frozen or at room temperature prior to DNA extraction.

This clonotype was sampled from a woman under 40 with acute COVID-19. The chain is made from TRBV2 and TRBJ2-5; TRBD1 fits 7 bases in the junction. Sequencing was carried out using PBMCs or T cells enriched from blood (not recorded which). The CDR3 loop reads CASRNRAGTVQETQYF. Here is the DNA: TGTGCCAGCAGAAATCGGGCCGGGACAGTCCAAGAGACCCAGTACTTC. With the portions outside the CDR3 filled from the reference TRBV2 and TRBJ2-5 genes, the complete variable region becomes EPEVTQTPSHQVTQMGQEVILRCVPISNHLYFYWYRQILGQKVEFLVSFYNNEISEKSEIFDDQFSVERPDGSNFTLKIRSTKLEDSAMYFCASRNRAGTVQETQYFGPGTRLLVL.